Listed below are T cell receptor beta chains from one sample, sequenced in a study of blood T cell repertoires in COVID-19. TCRdb's copy holds only in-frame clones and misses some; the assay was immunoSEQ multiplex PCR. The sample shows 250,000 or so clones, around 91% of them seen only once. Material for sequencing was peripheral blood. Receptors originate from a woman aged 55-70 years with COVID-19, enrolled during active disease. The CDR3 runs from the conserved cysteine through the conserved F or W. The D gene is left open where the match is weak. A clone size is listed for some rows: how often the clone was seen (once, few, many), or a class if it is expanded.

abundance: once; len: 10; d_gene: .; v_gene: TRBV7-8; j_gene: TRBJ2-5; CDR3nt: TGTGCCAGCAGCCCTCAGACCCAGTACTTC; CDR3aa: CASSPQTQYF
abundance: once; len: 14; d_gene: .; v_gene: TRBV6-6; j_gene: TRBJ2-3; CDR3nt: TGTGCCAGCAGTTACCCTTCAGGGACAGATACGCAGTATTTT; CDR3aa: CASSYPSGTDTQYF
abundance: .; len: 14; d_gene: .; v_gene: TRBV5-1; j_gene: TRBJ1-1; CDR3nt: TGCGCCAGCAGCCGGAGTGCGGACATCAATGAAGCTTTCTTT; CDR3aa: CASSRSADINEAFF
abundance: .; len: 11; d_gene: .; v_gene: TRBV27; j_gene: TRBJ2-7; CDR3nt: TGTGCCAGCAGTTATGTCAACGAGCAGTACTTC; CDR3aa: CASSYVNEQYF
abundance: .; len: 14; d_gene: .; v_gene: TRBV19; j_gene: TRBJ1-4; CDR3nt: TGTGCCAGTAGTATGAGAGGTCAAGGCGAAAAACTGTTTTTT; CDR3aa: CASSMRGQGEKLFF
abundance: .; len: 15; d_gene: TRBD2; v_gene: TRBV11-2; j_gene: TRBJ2-5; CDR3nt: TGTGCCAGCAGCTTAGATCCCGGGAGGGGAGAGACCCAGTACTTC; CDR3aa: CASSLDPGRGETQYF
abundance: .; len: 14; d_gene: TRBD1; v_gene: TRBV6-2/TRBV6-3; j_gene: TRBJ1-5; CDR3nt: TGTGCCAGCAGCCGAGGGACAGCAGATCAGCCCCAGCATTTT; CDR3aa: CASSRGTADQPQHF
abundance: once; len: 14; d_gene: TRBD2; v_gene: TRBV15; j_gene: TRBJ2-1; CDR3nt: TGTGCCACCAGTAGCGGGGGCCTCTCAAATGAGCAGTTCTTC; CDR3aa: CATSSGGLSNEQFF
abundance: .; len: 14; d_gene: TRBD2; v_gene: TRBV11-2; j_gene: TRBJ2-7; CDR3nt: TGTGCCAGCAGCTACGGGGTAGCGGGGGACGAGCAGTACTTC; CDR3aa: CASSYGVAGDEQYF
abundance: few; len: 14; d_gene: .; v_gene: TRBV2; j_gene: TRBJ2-2; CDR3nt: TGTGCCAGCAAGAAGGCGGAGATGGCCGGGGAGCTGTTTTTT; CDR3aa: CASKKAEMAGELFF
abundance: .; len: 12; d_gene: .; v_gene: TRBV4-1; j_gene: TRBJ2-1; CDR3nt: TGCGCCAGCAGCCAAGAGGGCGATGAGCAGTTCTTC; CDR3aa: CASSQEGDEQFF
abundance: once; len: 13; d_gene: .; v_gene: TRBV11-2; j_gene: TRBJ1-1; CDR3nt: TGTGCCAGCAGCTTCGGGGGGGGGCCGGAAGCTTTCTTT; CDR3aa: CASSFGGGPEAFF
abundance: .; len: 21; d_gene: TRBD2; v_gene: TRBV27; j_gene: TRBJ2-1; CDR3nt: TGTGCCAGCAGCCCTATCCATTTTATCACGCGGGGGGAAATGCCCGTCAATGAGCAGTTCTTC; CDR3aa: CASSPIHFITRGEMPVNEQFF
abundance: .; len: 15; d_gene: TRBD1; v_gene: TRBV4-3; j_gene: TRBJ1-2; CDR3nt: TGCGCCAGCAGCCAAGCAGACAGGGACAACTATGGCTACACCTTC; CDR3aa: CASSQADRDNYGYTF
abundance: .; len: 12; d_gene: TRBD1; v_gene: TRBV19; j_gene: TRBJ2-1; CDR3nt: TGTGCCAGTAGGGGAACAGGGGATGAGCAGTTCTTC; CDR3aa: CASRGTGDEQFF
abundance: .; len: 12; d_gene: .; v_gene: TRBV27; j_gene: TRBJ1-2; CDR3nt: TGTGCCAGCCACAATTTGGGCTCTGGCTACACCTTC; CDR3aa: CASHNLGSGYTF
abundance: .; len: 14; d_gene: TRBD1; v_gene: TRBV18; j_gene: TRBJ1-4; CDR3nt: TGTGCCAGCTCACCACCGGGACAGGGGGAAAAACTGTTTTTT; CDR3aa: CASSPPGQGEKLFF
abundance: .; len: 14; d_gene: .; v_gene: TRBV6-5; j_gene: TRBJ2-2; CDR3nt: TGTGCCAGCCGACCCGCGGGGTTGATTAGGGAGCTGTTTTTT; CDR3aa: CASRPAGLIRELFF
abundance: .; len: 14; d_gene: TRBD1; v_gene: TRBV5-5; j_gene: TRBJ1-5; CDR3nt: TGTGCCAGCAGCGTAGGACAGGGGGAACAGCCCCAGCATTTT; CDR3aa: CASSVGQGEQPQHF
abundance: .; len: 15; d_gene: .; v_gene: TRBV7-2; j_gene: TRBJ2-7; CDR3nt: TGTGCCAGCAGCTCCCCGACAGACCGCTCCTACGAGCAGTACTTC; CDR3aa: CASSSPTDRSYEQYF
abundance: .; len: 13; d_gene: .; v_gene: TRBV4-1; j_gene: TRBJ1-1; CDR3nt: TGCGCCAGCAGCCCCAGGGACATCACTGAAGCTTTCTTT; CDR3aa: CASSPRDITEAFF
abundance: .; len: 14; d_gene: TRBD1; v_gene: TRBV5-1; j_gene: TRBJ1-2; CDR3nt: TGCGCCAGCAGCGCGCAGGGGGTTGAATATGGCTACACCTTC; CDR3aa: CASSAQGVEYGYTF
abundance: .; len: 15; d_gene: .; v_gene: TRBV5-1; j_gene: TRBJ2-7; CDR3nt: TGCGCCAGCAGCTTAGTGGGGCCGAGCTCCTACGAGCAGTACTTC; CDR3aa: CASSLVGPSSYEQYF
abundance: once; len: 15; d_gene: TRBD1; v_gene: TRBV28; j_gene: TRBJ1-4; CDR3nt: TGTGCCAGCAGTTTAGGGGGACAGGGGAATGAAAAACTGTTTTTT; CDR3aa: CASSLGGQGNEKLFF
abundance: .; len: 15; d_gene: TRBD1; v_gene: TRBV15; j_gene: TRBJ1-2; CDR3nt: TGTGCCACCAGCAGAGATAAGGACAGGAACTATGGCTACACCTTC; CDR3aa: CATSRDKDRNYGYTF
abundance: .; len: 12; d_gene: .; v_gene: TRBV12-3/TRBV12-4; j_gene: TRBJ1-1; CDR3nt: TGTGCCAGCAGTTTAGAGACAGACTCAGCTTTCTTT; CDR3aa: CASSLETDSAFF
abundance: .; len: 15; d_gene: TRBD1; v_gene: TRBV5-1; j_gene: TRBJ2-3; CDR3nt: TGCGCCAGCAGCTGGACAGGGCTTAGCACAGATACGCAGTATTTT; CDR3aa: CASSWTGLSTDTQYF
abundance: .; len: 13; d_gene: .; v_gene: TRBV11-2; j_gene: TRBJ1-1; CDR3nt: TGTGCCAGCAGCTTAAACCGACAGAATGAAGCTTTCTTT; CDR3aa: CASSLNRQNEAFF
abundance: once; len: 17; d_gene: TRBD1; v_gene: TRBV7-6; j_gene: TRBJ1-2; CDR3nt: TGTGCCAGCAGCTTATCACGGACAGGGGGCACGGACTATGGCTACACCTTC; CDR3aa: CASSLSRTGGTDYGYTF
abundance: .; len: 17; d_gene: TRBD2; v_gene: TRBV29-1; j_gene: TRBJ2-2; CDR3nt: TGCAGCGTTCTGGGACTAGCGGGGGCGACGAACACCGGGGAGCTGTTTTTT; CDR3aa: CSVLGLAGATNTGELFF
abundance: .; len: 12; d_gene: .; v_gene: TRBV3-1/TRBV3-2; j_gene: TRBJ1-3; CDR3nt: TGTGCCAGCAGGGCACCTGGAAACACCATATATTTT; CDR3aa: CASRAPGNTIYF
abundance: .; len: 16; d_gene: TRBD1; v_gene: TRBV19; j_gene: TRBJ1-1; CDR3nt: TGTGCCAGTAGTAGAGGACAGGGTGAAGGGAGAACTGAAGCTTTCTTT; CDR3aa: CASSRGQGEGRTEAFF
abundance: .; len: 19; d_gene: TRBD1; v_gene: TRBV19; j_gene: TRBJ2-7; CDR3nt: TGTGCCAGTAGTTCGCCCCCCGGGACAGGGAGAGTTCAAAGCTACGAGCAGTACTTC; CDR3aa: CASSSPPGTGRVQSYEQYF
abundance: .; len: 14; d_gene: .; v_gene: TRBV7-9; j_gene: TRBJ1-2; CDR3nt: TGTGCCAGCAGCTTATCGACAGGCAGCTATGGCTACACCTTC; CDR3aa: CASSLSTGSYGYTF
abundance: .; len: 13; d_gene: TRBD2; v_gene: TRBV2; j_gene: TRBJ2-5; CDR3nt: TGTGCCAGCAGGGGACTAGCGAGAGAGACCCAGTACTTC; CDR3aa: CASRGLARETQYF
abundance: .; len: 11; d_gene: .; v_gene: TRBV27; j_gene: TRBJ2-5; CDR3nt: TGTGCCAGCAGTGGTGGCGAGACCCAGTACTTC; CDR3aa: CASSGGETQYF
abundance: .; len: 14; d_gene: .; v_gene: TRBV6-5; j_gene: TRBJ1-2; CDR3nt: TGTGCCAGCAGTTACGAAGGAGGGACCGGGGGCTACACCTTC; CDR3aa: CASSYEGGTGGYTF
abundance: .; len: 14; d_gene: TRBD1; v_gene: TRBV9; j_gene: TRBJ1-2; CDR3nt: TGTGCCAGCAGCACACGGGACAGGGCCGGCGGCTACACCTTC; CDR3aa: CASSTRDRAGGYTF
abundance: .; len: 16; d_gene: TRBD2; v_gene: TRBV24-1; j_gene: TRBJ2-2; CDR3nt: TGTGCCACCAAGGTACTAGCGGGGATCAACACCGGGGAGCTGTTTTTT; CDR3aa: CATKVLAGINTGELFF
abundance: .; len: 17; d_gene: .; v_gene: TRBV4-3; j_gene: TRBJ1-6; CDR3nt: TGCGCCAGCAGCCAAGATCTGCGGAGCTCCTATAATTCACCCCTCCACTTT; CDR3aa: CASSQDLRSSYNSPLHF
abundance: .; len: 17; d_gene: TRBD2; v_gene: TRBV7-2; j_gene: TRBJ2-3; CDR3nt: TGTGCCAGCAGCTTAGAGGGACTAGCGGGGGCTAGGGATACGCAGTATTTT; CDR3aa: CASSLEGLAGARDTQYF
abundance: .; len: 14; d_gene: .; v_gene: TRBV6-5; j_gene: TRBJ1-1; CDR3nt: TGTGCCAGCAGTTACCTGGGGAGGAACACTGAAGCTTTCTTT; CDR3aa: CASSYLGRNTEAFF